Shown below are 12 T cell receptor beta chains from a single sample sequenced in a study of Ad26.COV2.S vaccination and SARS-CoV-2 variants (dated by TCRdb to 2020 to 2022). Interpreted using the paper, the treatment or condition label stands for: about 20 received Ad26.COV2.S at low or high dose, single or two shots; about 5 received placebo; per-sample allocation not given. Repertoires of vaccine and placebo recipients were sequenced from samples collected on day 63 after the first injection. Libraries were constructed by the immunoSEQ multiplex PCR assay. TCRdb limited this immuneACCESS table to in-frame rearrangements with V and J called. A share of clones is missing; checked studies link under half to unresolved V genes, and the rest is unexplained. This sample gives a few hundred thousand clones in total; approximately 91% of them show up just once. 1.5% to 2% of the sample belongs to the ten largest clones.

Sequenced here: peripheral blood, sampled in a trial of Ad26.COV2.S vaccine versus placebo. These receptors all come from a person aged 18 to 59 who received the Ad26.COV2.S COVID-19 vaccine or a placebo.

This chain joins TRBV24-1 and TRBJ2-1, with D possibly TRBD1 on 6 matching bases. The CDR3 runs to 17 residues. CDR1 and CDR2 from the germline V gene are KGHDR and SFDVKD. V gave up 3 bases and J gave up 0 bases, with 14 bases separating them. CDR3 loop: CATSDRRTGPSYNEQFF. The CDR3 DNA reads as TGTGCCACCAGTGATCGCCGAACAGGGCCCTCCTACAATGAGCAGTTCTTC.

V gene TRBV30 combines with J gene TRBJ2-7, with D uncertain. The germline CDR1 and CDR2 sequences are GTSNPN and SVGIG (reference sequence). Trimming pared 4 bases from V and 2 bases from J, leaving 21 bases between. This CDR3 region has 16 residues. CDR3 protein: CAWTHSYSILPYEQYF. DNA of the CDR3: TGTGCCTGGACCCATTCTTACTCGATCTTGCCCTACGAGCAGTACTTC.

The CDR3 DNA reads as TGTGCCAGCAGCCCGAGGGGACAGGGCCTCTACGAGCAGTACTTC. Its translation: CASSPRGQGLYEQYF. The chain carries TRBV5-4 and TRBJ2-7; 9 nucleotides line up with TRBD1. The germline V gene has CDR1 SGHNT and CDR2 YYREEE (reference sequence). J was trimmed by 3 bases and V by 4 bases; bases with no gene match: 8. The CDR3 is made up of 15 amino acids.

The chain has TRBV20-1 and TRBJ2-5; D remains ambiguous. Germline lookup yields CDR1 DFQATT and CDR2 SNEGSKA (reference sequence). V was cut by 7 bases and J by 0 bases, with 6 bases left in between. The CDR3 extends over 11 amino acids. The CDR3 loop reads CSVRDQETQYF. The CDR3 bases are TGCAGTGTCCGGGACCAAGAGACCCAGTACTTC.

The V and J genes are TRBV5-1 and TRBJ2-7; D is possibly TRBD1 (6 bases). The CDR3 has 14 amino acids. The V end lost 2 bases, the J end lost 4 bases, and 13 bases lay between the germline ends. Germline CDR1 is SGHRS and CDR2 is YFSETQ. The CDR3 loop is CASSLSTGLYEQYF. The DNA of the CDR3 is TGCGCCAGCAGCTTATCTACAGGGTTATACGAGCAGTACTTC. The full variable domain, with the rest looked up from reference TRBV5-1 and TRBJ2-7, is KAGVTQTPRYLIKTRGQQVTLSCSPISGHRSVSWYQQTPGQGLQFLFEYFSETQRNKGNFPGRFSGRQFSNSRSEMNVSTLELGDSALYLCASSLSTGLYEQYFGPGTRLTVT.

The chain carries TRBV4-2 and TRBJ2-5, with no clear D. Germline CDR1 LGHNA, CDR2 YNFKEQ. Trimming took off 5 bases at V and 1 base at J, with 8 bases between the two ends. The CDR3 runs to 13 residues. CDR3 sequence reads: CASSSDRQETQYF. Written as DNA, the CDR3 is TGTGCCAGCAGCTCGGACCGCCAAGAGACCCAGTACTTC.

This chain connects TRBV29-1 to TRBJ2-7; 10 bases match TRBD1. Germline loops: CDR1 SQVTM, CDR2 ANQGSEA. This CDR3 comprises 14 residues. With V trimmed by 4 bases and J by 2 bases, 5 bases remained unmatched. DNA for the CDR3: TGCAGCGTTGTAAGGGACAGGGGAACCTACGAGCAGTACTTC. This gives the protein CSVVRDRGTYEQYF.

The CDR3 coding sequence is TGTGCCAGCAGCCAAGAGTTCAGGGGCGCTGAAGCTTTCTTT. Its protein product is CASSQEFRGAEAFF. This chain connects TRBV3-1 (or the pseudogene TRBV3-2) to TRBJ1-1; a possible D gene is TRBD1 (6 bases). Germline V CDR1 and CDR2: LGHDT, YNNKEL (reference sequence). This CDR3 spans 14 amino acids. The ends were cut back, 0 bases at V and 6 bases at J, with 11 bases in the middle.

In DNA form, the CDR3 reads TGTGCCAGCAGTTACTCAATAGGGAAAAGAACTAGCGGGGACAATGAGCAGTTCTTC. This sequence encodes CASSYSIGKRTSGDNEQFF. The J gene is TRBJ2-1, the V gene TRBV6-2 or TRBV6-3; 10 nucleotides line up with TRBD2. The CDR3 extends over 19 amino acids. CDR1 MNHEY and CDR2 SVGEGT come from the germline V gene. The V gene end was trimmed by 0 bases and the J gene end by 5 bases; junction bases not matched to a gene: 13.

This clone was seen a few times. The chain employs TRBV28 and TRBJ1-5; no firm D call. The germline gives CDR1 MDHEN, CDR2 SYDVKM. With 4 bases removed from V and 5 bases from J, the gap between germline ends came to 15 bases. This CDR3 is built from 15 residues. The CDR3 spells CASSSLGRRDQPQHF. Here the CDR3 DNA reads TGTGCCAGCAGTTCCTTAGGCAGGAGGGATCAGCCCCAGCATTTT.

This chain joins TRBV6-6 and TRBJ2-3; D gene unclear. Per germline, CDR1 MNHNY and CDR2 SVGAGI (reference sequence). V lost 6 bases, J lost 0 bases, and 13 bases lay in between. The CDR3 totals 15 residues. Written as DNA, the CDR3 is TGTGCCAGCAGATATGGCGTCACTAGCACAGATACGCAGTATTTT. It encodes CASRYGVTSTDTQYF.

This chain connects TRBV19 to TRBJ1-1, with TRBD1 as a possible D gene (5 bases). Per the germline V gene, CDR1 is LNHDA and CDR2 is SQIVND (reference sequence). The CDR3 extends over 13 amino acids. V gave up 8 bases and J gave up 6 bases, with 16 bases separating them. This chain's CDR3 is CASSPTGTAEAFF. CDR3 nucleotide sequence: TGTGCCAGTTCCCCCACCGGGACGGCTGAAGCTTTCTTT.